This TCR beta chain was observed in a study of T cells in Graves' hyperthyroidism and ophthalmopathy. Findings and limits, study-wide: Peripheral blood also featured most of the thyroid clonotypes expanded above 0.001.

This clonotype was counted ten times or more. As yet, its antigen is unknown. RNA transcripts yielded amplified TCR beta CDR3 regions. In the first-round RT-PCR of the TCR CDR3, the HTBI primer set was used. TCRdb reprocessed the multiplex PCR reads via MiXCR and lists one record per CDR3 protein. The repertoire consists of about 420,000 distinct CDR3 sequences, with approximately 14% occurring once and the leading ten covering less than 6.5%. Hyperthyroidism was newly diagnosed in patients aged 18 to 65 (duration under 2 months). Sequencing was carried out using blood. This sequence was found in a woman between 18 and 29 years old with Graves' hyperthyroidism.

Written as DNA, the CDR3 is TGTGCCAGCAGTTTAATCCCCGGGACTAGCGGGAGAATTGAGCAGTACTTC. Its translation: CASSLIPGTSGRIEQYF. V and J are TRBV2 and TRBJ2-7; 14 positions agree with TRBD2. This CDR3 contains 17 residues. V shed 5 bases and J 7 bases; nucleotides not matched to a gene: 13. CDR1 is SNHLY, CDR2 FYNNEI, per germline.